This T cell receptor beta chain was sequenced in a study of blood T cell repertoires in COVID-19. Study-wide background: The analysed material was cDNA or gDNA that came from T cells, B-cell-depleted T cells, or PBMCs.

The count of this clone is one. Only in-frame clones appear in the TCRdb table, and some are missing; sequencing was by immunoSEQ multiplex PCR. The sample lists 70,000 to 90,000 clones, around 85% occurring once. Followed over time, Seattle patients had been enrolled while infection was active. This CDR3 is built from 14 residues. The germline gives CDR1 MDHEN, CDR2 SYDVKM. The ends were cut back, 7 bases at V and 0 bases at J, with 10 bases in the middle. The sequence was obtained from a man between 50 and 59 years old with COVID-19, enrolled during active disease. The chain joins TRBV28 to TRBJ1-3; D gene ambiguous. Sequencing used peripheral blood. CDR3 nucleotides: TGTGCCAGCAATAGAGTCCGCTCTGGAAACACCATATATTTT. Its protein product is CASNRVRSGNTIYF. The full variable domain, completed using reference TRBV28 and TRBJ1-3, is DVKVTQSSRYLVKRTGEKVFLECVQDMDHENMFWYRQDPGLGLRLIYFSYDVKMKEKGDIPEGYSVSREKKERFSLILESASTNQTSMYLCASNRVRSGNTIYFGEGSWLTVV.